The next 31 T cell receptor beta chains were all read from a single sample in a study of graft-versus-host responses after intestinal transplantation. Antigens of these TCRs are unknown. Assay: immunoSEQ multiplex PCR; the TCRdb copy retains only in-frame clones and omits some. The sample contains 80,000 to 100,000 clones, around 90% of which appear only once. The sequencing here drew on unstimulated CD8+ T cells sorted from spleen or lymph node cells, taken before transplant. These TCRs come from a human donor who was the organ donor for an intestinal transplant.

This chain uses TRBV7-3 with TRBJ2-5; D is possibly TRBD2 (6 bases). V was pared by 3 bases and J by 0 bases, with 11 bases between. Germline-derived CDR1 and CDR2 are SGHTA and FQGTGA. The CDR3 contains 15 residues. The CDR3 is CASSFDPGDQETQYF. The CDR3 DNA sequence: TGTGCCAGCAGCTTCGACCCGGGGGACCAAGAGACCCAGTACTTC.

J is TRBJ2-7 and V is TRBV12-5, with no clear D. The CDR3 length is 12 residues. Trimming took 1 base from V and 5 from J, leaving 6 bases between them. CDR1 is LGHNT and CDR2 is FRNRAP in the germline V gene. The CDR3 reads CASGLDYHEQYF. CDR3 coding DNA: TGTGCTAGTGGTTTGGACTATCACGAGCAGTACTTC.

The chain employs TRBV29-1 and TRBJ2-7; 9 nucleotides align to TRBD1. V lost 6 bases to trimming and J lost 2 bases; unmatched junction nucleotides: 5. This CDR3 comprises 13 residues. The germline V gene encodes CDR1 SQVTM and CDR2 ANQGSEA. The DNA of the CDR3 is TGCAGCGTCCGGACAGGGGAAGCCTACGAGCAGTACTTC. Its protein is CSVRTGEAYEQYF.

V and J are TRBV4-2 and TRBJ2-7; 12 positions agree with TRBD1. Germline V gene data show CDR1 as LGHNA and CDR2 as YNFKEQ. Trimming cost V 0 bases and J 5 bases; bases outside gene matches: 2. This CDR3 has 15 amino acids. The DNA of the CDR3 is TGTGCCAGCAGCCAAGAGGGACAGGGGGCGGACGAGCAGTACTTC. It codes for CASSQEGQGADEQYF.

This chain joins TRBV2 and TRBJ1-2, with D perhaps matching TRBD1 (6 bases). The CDR3 runs 12 residues. Between the trimmed V and J ends, which lost 9 bases and 4 bases, there was a span of 12 bases. CDR1 and CDR2 (germline): SNHLY, FYNNEI. CDR3 residues: CARETGSYGYTF. The CDR3 nucleotides read TGTGCCAGGGAGACAGGTTCCTATGGCTACACCTTC.

The chain is built from TRBV7-8 and TRBJ2-5; 7 positions match TRBD2. Per germline, CDR1 SGHVS and CDR2 FQNEAQ. This CDR3 has 16 residues. Trimming at V came to 1 base and at J to 5 bases, leaving 10 bases not matched to a gene. The CDR3 reads CASSLGFWGGIETQYF. In DNA, the CDR3 is TGTGCCAGCAGCTTAGGATTCTGGGGGGGGATCGAGACCCAGTACTTC.

This clone occurred once. The rearrangement links TRBV5-1 to TRBJ2-1; 7 nucleotides match TRBD2. CDR1 and CDR2 from the germline V gene are SGHRS and YFSETQ. The CDR3 totals 16 residues. The junction had 12 bases not matched to a gene; V was cut back by 0 bases and J by 9 bases. CDR3 DNA sequence: TGCGCCAGCAGCTTGGTTTGGGGCGGGAGTGGGGTTGAGCAGTTCTTC. Residues: CASSLVWGGSGVEQFF.

The chain joins TRBV28 to TRBJ2-7; TRBD2 matches at 8 bases. This CDR3 spans 15 amino acids. Losses at the gene ends were 6 bases for V and 5 bases for J; bases not matched to a gene: 12. Germline CDR1 MDHEN, CDR2 SYDVKM. CDR3 loop: CASRFSGDVLDEQYF. DNA for the CDR3: TGTGCCAGCAGATTTAGCGGGGACGTCCTAGACGAGCAGTACTTC.

This clone was observed once. The chain links TRBV30 to TRBJ2-5; D may be TRBD2 (5 bases). Trimming cost V 0 bases and J 4 bases, with 15 bases left between them. Germline CDR1 and CDR2: GTSNPN and SVGIG (reference sequence). The CDR3 is 15 amino acids. The DNA for the CDR3 is TGTGCCTGGAGTGTACCCTCGGGGTTAACAGAGACCCAGTACTTC. Protein: CAWSVPSGLTETQYF.

The V call is TRBV15, the J call TRBJ2-1, with 9 bases fitting TRBD1. The germline CDR1 and CDR2 sequences are LNHNV and YYDKDF (reference sequence). Losses at the gene ends were 0 bases for V and 5 bases for J; bases not matched to a gene: 8. The CDR3 runs to 17 residues. The CDR3 here is CATSRDRDRAINNEQFF. The DNA of the CDR3 is TGTGCCACCAGCAGAGATAGGGACAGGGCTATAAACAATGAGCAGTTCTTC.

This clone was counted a single time. The V and J genes are TRBV7-9 and TRBJ2-2; 7 bases match TRBD1. Per the germline V gene, CDR1 is SEHNR and CDR2 is FQNEAQ (reference sequence). The V and J ends lost 3 bases and 0 bases, in that order; junction bases with no gene match: 4. The CDR3 length is 16 residues. CDR3 loop: CASSFPGTANTGELFF. The DNA for the CDR3 is TGTGCCAGCAGCTTCCCGGGGACAGCGAACACCGGGGAGCTGTTTTTT.

The CDR3 loop reads CATSGDYYNEQFF. The CDR3, as DNA: TGTGCCACTAGCGGGGATTATTACAATGAGCAGTTCTTC. The J gene is TRBJ2-1, the V gene TRBV5-8, with 9 bases aligning to TRBD2. Germline CDR1 is SGHTS and CDR2 is YDEGEE. J gave up 4 bases and V 9 bases, and 5 bases lay outside the gene matches. This CDR3 spans 13 amino acids.

This clone occurred once. This sequence joins TRBV2 and TRBJ1-5; TRBD1 matches 10 bases. With 4 bases clipped from V and 2 bases from J, the junction kept 2 bases outside the gene matches. The CDR3 is 15 amino acids. Germline loops: CDR1 SNHLY, CDR2 FYNNEI. The CDR3 spells CASSGDRGGNQPQHF. DNA of the CDR3: TGTGCCAGCAGTGGGGACAGGGGAGGCAATCAGCCCCAGCATTTT.

The table lists this clone with a few counts. The rearrangement joins TRBV18 to TRBJ2-1; TRBD2 matches 8 bases. J was trimmed by 4 bases and V by 3 bases; bases with no gene match: 8. The CDR3 is 16 amino acids. Germline V gene lookup returns CDR1 KGHSH and CDR2 LQKENI. The DNA for the CDR3 is TGTGCCAGCTCACCCATCGGGGGGGACTTATACAATGAGCAGTTCTTC. Residues: CASSPIGGDLYNEQFF.

CDR3 in amino acids: CALGENTGELFF. CDR3 coding DNA: TGTGCCCTCGGTGAGAACACCGGGGAGCTGTTTTTT. The V gene is TRBV7-6, the J gene TRBJ2-2; D not resolved. This CDR3 has 12 residues. Trimming pared 11 bases from V and 1 base from J, leaving 8 bases between. Germline lookup yields CDR1 SGHVS and CDR2 FNYEAQ.

This clone was detected only a few times. The CDR3 is CASSFTGEQYF. The CDR3 DNA is TGTGCCAGCAGTTTCACAGGAGAGCAGTACTTC. This sequence joins TRBV28 and TRBJ2-7, with TRBD1 as a possible D gene (5 bases). The V end was cut by 3 bases, the J end by 7 bases, with 7 bases between. Looked up from germline, CDR1 is MDHEN and CDR2 is SYDVKM. The length of the CDR3 is 11 residues.

This chain joins TRBV7-9 and TRBJ2-1, with D possibly matching TRBD2 (6 bases). Trimming took off 5 bases at V and 9 bases at J, with 17 bases between the two ends. Per the germline V gene, CDR1 is SEHNR and CDR2 is FQNEAQ (reference sequence). The CDR3 extends over 14 amino acids. The CDR3 region has the DNA TGTGCCAGCAGCCCCCGGGACTTAGTCGTTGAGCAGTTCTTC. Translating it yields CASSPRDLVVEQFF.

The rearrangement uses TRBV9 and TRBJ1-2; D is possibly TRBD1 (6 bases). Per germline, CDR1 SGDLS and CDR2 YYNGEE. V lost 3 bases, J lost 5 bases, and 14 bases lay in between. The CDR3 consists of 14 residues. This CDR3 is CASSETGFPYGYTF. The CDR3 nucleotides are TGTGCCAGCAGCGAGACAGGTTTTCCTTATGGCTACACCTTC.

This chain connects TRBV27 to TRBJ1-1; 7 bases are shared with TRBD1. V trimming: 5 bases; J trimming: 6 bases; junction bases outside the gene matches: 12. Germline CDR1 MNHEY, CDR2 SMNVEV (reference sequence). CDR3 length: 15 amino acids. The CDR3 nucleotides read TGTGCCAGCAGTGCCCACCTTTCAGGGGGATCTGAAGCTTTCTTT. Its protein is CASSAHLSGGSEAFF.

CDR3 DNA sequence: TGTGCCAGCTCGCGGACTAGCGGGGGGGTCTTACCAACTCCAACAGATACGCAGTATTTT. Translation gives CASSRTSGGVLPTPTDTQYF. This chain links TRBV18 with TRBJ2-3, with 15 bases identical to TRBD2. Losses at the gene ends were 6 bases for V and 3 bases for J; bases not matched to a gene: 16. Germline V CDR1 and CDR2: KGHSH, LQKENI. CDR3 length: 20 residues.

The CDR3 bases are TGTGCCAGCAGCGTGGACTTTAGCGGGACGGTCACAGATACGCAGTATTTT. Protein product: CASSVDFSGTVTDTQYF. J is TRBJ2-3 and V is TRBV9; TRBD2 matches 8 bases. The V segment lost 2 bases and the J segment 2 bases; nucleotides outside the gene matches: 10. The CDR3 length is 17 residues. Germline CDR1 and CDR2: SGDLS and YYNGEE.

The chain has TRBV11-3 and TRBJ2-1; D ambiguous. The CDR3 covers 13 residues. Per the germline V gene, CDR1 is SGHNT and CDR2 is YENEEA. Deletions cut 4 bases from V and 8 bases from J, with 12 bases between. The chain's CDR3 is CASSSPPGYEQFF. The CDR3, as DNA: TGTGCCAGCAGCTCCCCGCCCGGGTATGAGCAGTTCTTC.

In its sample, this clone was seen once. The rearrangement uses TRBV9 and TRBJ1-2; D unresolved. Germline assignment: CDR1 SGDLS and CDR2 YYNGEE. Trimming stripped 0 bases from V and 4 bases from J, with 4 bases between. The CDR3 extends over 12 amino acids. The CDR3 loop is CASSVGLYGYTF. CDR3 in DNA: TGTGCCAGCAGCGTAGGGCTCTATGGCTACACCTTC.

This chain uses TRBV5-1 with TRBJ2-5; D gene ambiguous. The CDR3 length is 16 residues. The V end lost 4 bases, the J end lost 1 base, and 17 bases lay between the germline ends. The germline V gene encodes CDR1 SGHRS and CDR2 YFSETQ. The CDR3 protein is CASSPRVAYTQETQYF. The CDR3 region has the DNA TGCGCCAGCAGCCCCCGGGTAGCCTATACCCAAGAGACCCAGTACTTC.

The gene calls are TRBV5-4 and TRBJ2-7; 7 positions match TRBD1. The CDR3 is 14 residues long. From germline, CDR1 is SGHNT and CDR2 YYREEE (reference sequence). Unmatched junction bases numbered 6, after V lost 4 bases and J lost 2 bases. The CDR3 reads CASSGTGEAYEQYF. In nucleotides, the CDR3 is TGTGCCAGCAGCGGAACAGGGGAAGCCTACGAGCAGTACTTC. The variable domain in full, completed from reference TRBV5-4 and TRBJ2-7, reads ETGVTQSPTHLIKTRGQQVTLRCSSQSGHNTVSWYQQALGQGPQFIFQYYREEENGRGNFPPRFSGLQFPNYSSELNVNALELDDSALYLCASSGTGEAYEQYFGPGTRLTVT.

As to this clone: The DNA is omitted, as the CDR3 cannot be located on it reliably, and the CDR3 follows TCRdb's listing. This rearrangement joins TRBV9 to TRBJ2-7; TRBD1 is the table's D call, not checked against the DNA. The CDR3 contains 16 residues when both ends are counted. CDR1 is SGDLS, CDR2 YYNGEE, per germline. This CDR3 reads CASSLHFGTGAYEQYF.

The chain employs TRBV9 and TRBJ2-7; 10 positions agree with TRBD1. Germline values: CDR1 SGDLS, CDR2 YYNGEE. The CDR3 sequence is 14 residues long. V lost 2 bases to trimming and J lost 6 bases; unmatched junction nucleotides: 5. In DNA, the CDR3 is TGTGCCAGCAGCGTCGGGACAGGGGCTTTCGAGCAGTACTTC. This encodes CASSVGTGAFEQYF.

The chain recombines TRBV28 with TRBJ2-1, with a tentative D call TRBD2 (5 bases). Germline-derived CDR1 and CDR2 are MDHEN and SYDVKM. V dropped 6 bases and J dropped 10 bases, with 10 bases sitting between them. The CDR3 is 11 amino acids. CDR3: CASSQIAEQFF. The DNA for the CDR3 is TGTGCCAGCAGCCAAATAGCGGAGCAGTTCTTC.

The J gene is TRBJ2-7, the V gene TRBV9, with TRBD2 identical over 9 bases. Trimming at V came to 0 bases and at J to 2 bases, leaving 3 bases not matched to a gene. The CDR3 covers 15 residues. From germline, CDR1 is SGDLS and CDR2 YYNGEE. The DNA for the CDR3 is TGTGCCAGCAGCGTAGGAGCTAGCGGGACCTACGAGCAGTACTTC. Protein sequence: CASSVGASGTYEQYF.

The genes are TRBV5-4 and TRBJ2-5, with TRBD2 matching over 14 bases. The assigned J gene may be wrong: the sequence end matches TRBJ2-7 better. CDR3 size: 19 residues. The germline V gene has CDR1 SGHNT and CDR2 YYREEE (reference sequence). The chain's CDR3 is CASSPNPGLAGERSYEQYF. The CDR3 region has the DNA TGTGCCAGCAGCCCAAATCCGGGACTAGCGGGAGAAAGGTCCTACGAGCAGTACTTC.

Here the CDR3 DNA reads TGTGCCAGCAGCCCGTCTCCTGAGCAGTTCTTC. Translated, it gives CASSPSPEQFF. J is TRBJ2-1 and V is TRBV11-2; D uncertain. The CDR3 is 11 residues long. In germline, CDR1 is SGHAT, CDR2 FQNNGV. V was clipped by 5 bases and J by 9 bases, with 8 bases between them.